This entry lists 15 T cell receptor beta chains sequenced from one sample in a study of T cells in Graves' hyperthyroidism and ophthalmopathy. Researchers amplified the TCR beta CDR3 regions from RNA transcripts. Initially, a first-round RT-PCR of the TCR CDR3 employed the HTBI primer set. One entry per CDR3 protein, called by TCRdb with MiXCR from the multiplex PCR reads. The data hold 300,000 to 450,000 distinct CDR3 sequences, with approximately 13% observed a single time. What was sequenced was blood. All receptors derive from a woman aged 55-69 years with Graves' hyperthyroidism.

The chain combines TRBV9 with TRBJ2-2; no definite D call. This CDR3 has 14 residues. CDR1 is SGDLS and CDR2 is YYNGEE in the germline V gene. The V end lost 2 bases, the J end lost 6 bases, and 11 bases lay between the germline ends. The CDR3 protein is CASSVVGRPGELFF. The CDR3 region has the DNA TGTGCCAGCAGCGTGGTGGGTCGACCCGGGGAGCTGTTTTTT.

On this clonotype itself: This clone may be a read error of a much larger clone one base away. The chain combines TRBV7-3 with TRBJ2-1, with 8 bases that match TRBD1. The germline V gene encodes CDR1 SGHTA and CDR2 FQGTGA. The CDR3 spans 15 residues. CDR3 region: CAGSWGQASYNEQFF. The CDR3 DNA reads TGTGCCGGCAGCTGGGGACAGGCCTCCTACAATGAGCAGTTCTTC.

The gene calls are TRBV6-1 and TRBJ1-2; D gene ambiguous. V lost 5 bases and J 6 bases, leaving 13 bases between the germline ends. Germline-derived CDR1 and CDR2 are MNHNS and SASEGT. This CDR3 is built from 13 residues. CDR3 nucleotide sequence: TGTGCCAGCAGTTATCGGGTCGGGGATGGCTACACCTTC. This codes for CASSYRVGDGYTF.

The chain combines TRBV5-4 with TRBJ1-2; D possibly corresponds to TRBD1 (6 bases). Germline CDR1 SGHNT, CDR2 YYREEE (reference sequence). The CDR3 has 16 amino acids. V was clipped by 5 bases and J by 1 base, with 18 bases between them. The CDR3 DNA reads TGTGCCAGCAGAACTTGGGGGGGCAGGGTTAACTATGGCTACACCTTC. It specifies CASRTWGGRVNYGYTF.

The table lists this clonotype with many counts. The chain uses TRBV3-1 and TRBJ1-4; the D is unclear. The CDR3 is 12 residues long. CDR1 and CDR2 from the germline V gene are LGHDT and YNNKEL (reference sequence). V was pared by 4 bases and J by 10 bases, with 10 bases between. CDR3 in DNA: TGTGCCAGCAGCCCCACCGGAGCAAAACTGTTTTTT. It specifies CASSPTGAKLFF.

This clonotype was counted between two and nine times. The rearrangement links TRBV6-2 or TRBV6-3 to TRBJ1-3, with D perhaps TRBD1 (5 bases). Germline lookup yields CDR1 MNHEY and CDR2 SVGEGT. The V end was cut by 10 bases, the J end by 4 bases, with 20 bases between. This CDR3 is 15 amino acids long. CDR3 nucleotide sequence: TGTGCCACCACTCCGCCGGGACGTCCAGGAAACACCATATATTTT. Residues: CATTPPGRPGNTIYF.

The rearrangement uses TRBV24-1 and TRBJ2-2; TRBD1 aligns across 8 bases. This CDR3 is built from 15 residues. In germline, CDR1 is KGHDR, CDR2 SFDVKD. V lost 4 bases to trimming and J lost 4 bases; unmatched junction nucleotides: 4. For the CDR3, the DNA is TGTGCCACCAGTGACCGCACAGGGGGCACCGGGGAGCTGTTTTTT. Protein: CATSDRTGGTGELFF.

The rearrangement links TRBV20-1 to TRBJ2-7; 13 positions agree with TRBD2. Unmatched junction bases numbered 4, after V lost 5 bases and J lost 0 bases. The CDR3 length is 15 residues. Germline-derived CDR1 and CDR2 are DFQATT and SNEGSKA (reference sequence). The CDR3 DNA is TGCAGTGCTTTCCGGACTAGCGGGAGCTCCTACGAGCAGTACTTC. Amino acids: CSAFRTSGSSYEQYF.

In its sample, this clonotype was seen a few times. CDR3 coding DNA: TGTGCCAGCAGCTCCCTCGCTGCTAACTATGGCTACACCTTC. This codes for CASSSLAANYGYTF. V is TRBV7-9 and J is TRBJ1-2; no definite D call. V was clipped by 4 bases and J by 0 bases, with 9 bases between them. Germline values: CDR1 SEHNR, CDR2 FQNEAQ (reference sequence). This CDR3 is 14 amino acids long.

The chain recombines TRBV20-1 with TRBJ1-4; D is perhaps TRBD1 (6 bases). The germline gives CDR1 DFQATT, CDR2 SNEGSKA (reference sequence). V gave up 2 bases and J gave up 8 bases, with 12 bases separating them. The CDR3 has 13 residues. CDR3 sequence (DNA): TGCAGTGCTAGAACAGGGCTCGGGGAAAAACTGTTTTTT. Amino acids: CSARTGLGEKLFF.

This clonotype showed up many times. The chain uses TRBV6-2 or TRBV6-3 and TRBJ2-5; D is undetermined. CDR3 length: 14 residues. Germline V gene sequence: CDR1 MNHEY, CDR2 SVGEGT. V was trimmed by 5 bases and J by 5 bases, leaving 15 bases between them. The CDR3: CASSLQTLRETQYF. The CDR3 nucleotides read TGTGCCAGCAGTCTACAGACTTTACGGGAGACCCAGTACTTC.

V and J are TRBV25-1 and TRBJ2-7, with 9 bases matching TRBD2. Trimming removed 5 bases from V and 5 bases from J; junction bases left unmatched: 4. Per the germline V gene, CDR1 is MGHDK and CDR2 is SYGVNS. CDR3 length equals 13 residues. The CDR3 DNA follows: TGTGCCAGCAGTATAGCGGGAGCCGACGAGCAGTACTTC. This sequence encodes CASSIAGADEQYF.

The table lists this clonotype with a few counts. The chain is built from TRBV4-1 and TRBJ1-1; no firm D call. V was trimmed by 4 bases and J by 2 bases, leaving 11 bases between them. The V gene's germline CDR1 is MGHRA and CDR2 YSYEKL. CDR3 size: 14 residues. DNA for the CDR3: TGCGCCAGCAGCCTCCGGGCCATCAACACTGAAGCTTTCTTT. It is translated as CASSLRAINTEAFF.

The rearrangement uses TRBV7-3 and TRBJ2-7; possibly TRBD1 or TRBD2 for D (6 bases each). CDR3 length: 16 amino acids. Trimming cost V 6 bases and J 0 bases, with 18 bases left between them. The V gene's germline CDR1 is SGHTA and CDR2 FQGTGA. Here the CDR3 DNA reads TGTGCCAGCAGGCACGAAACAGGGCGGGGCTCCTACGAGCAGTACTTC. Translation gives CASRHETGRGSYEQYF.

The J gene is TRBJ1-2, the V gene TRBV5-1, with 7 positions matching TRBD1. Germline V gene data show CDR1 as SGHRS and CDR2 as YFSETQ. V lost 4 bases to trimming and J lost 4 bases; unmatched junction nucleotides: 10. The CDR3 has 15 residues. The CDR3 sequence is CASSLRQGPIYGYTF. The CDR3 coding sequence is TGCGCCAGCAGCCTAAGACAGGGCCCTATCTATGGCTACACCTTC.